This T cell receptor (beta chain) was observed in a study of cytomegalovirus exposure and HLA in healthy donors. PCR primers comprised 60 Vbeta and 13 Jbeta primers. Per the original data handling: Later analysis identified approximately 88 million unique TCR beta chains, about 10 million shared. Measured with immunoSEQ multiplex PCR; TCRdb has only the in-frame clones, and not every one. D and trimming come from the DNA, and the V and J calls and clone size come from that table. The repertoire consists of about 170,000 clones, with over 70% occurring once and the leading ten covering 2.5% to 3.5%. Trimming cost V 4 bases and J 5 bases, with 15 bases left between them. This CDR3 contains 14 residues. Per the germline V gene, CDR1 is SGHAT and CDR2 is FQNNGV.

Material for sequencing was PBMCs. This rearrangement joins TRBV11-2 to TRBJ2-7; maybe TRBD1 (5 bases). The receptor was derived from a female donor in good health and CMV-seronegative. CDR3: CASSSPPGPHEQYF. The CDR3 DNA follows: TGTGCCAGCAGCTCCCCCCCAGGGCCCCACGAGCAGTACTTC.